Reported below is one T cell receptor beta chain. Its antigen is unknown. The conserved phenylalanine or tryptophan normally closing the CDR3 is absent here, so this likely arose from a read error. The data were obtained in a study of immune aging and cytomegalovirus after organ transplant (dated by TCRdb to 2020 to 2023). General notes on the study: All transplant recipients received three-drug immunosuppression with prednisone, tacrolimus, and mycophenolate. Summary of the overall study and its limitations: Since the sequencing data did not include a CD57 measurement, a conservative gene-based definition of aging was used in its place. A larger share of large clones was made up of TEMRA cells, and in the seven largest clones (approximately 2,000 cells) aged and TEMRA cells were gained while TCM cells were lost. Post-transplant increases in aged-phenotype cells were observed regardless of clone size, following viremia and occurring earlier in large clones (days 200-264) than in small clones.

From its first to its last residue, the CDR3 has 13 amino acids. Of all the DNA, just the CDR3 is kept, 39 bases in frame from base 1. V is reduced by 6 bases and J by 3 bases, leaving a spacing of 12 bases between them. CDR1 MDHEN and CDR2 SYDVKM were looked up in the germline V gene. The receptor library was made with single-cell sequencing. The instrument was an Illumina NovaSeq 6000. For cell capture and library preparation, the team used the BD Rhapsody Targeted mRNA and AbSeq Reagent Kit in a microwell format. The libraries included TCR, sample tags, AbSeq, and targeted mRNA drawn from the Human T-Cell Expression Panel together with custom TOX and TOX2 primers. Sequencing of the libraries was performed on an Illumina NovaSeq. The source study handled its data this way. The analysis covered approximately 9,900 cells in total, of which 7076 were CD8 T cells and some 4,000 were CD8 T cells with an identifiable TCR CDR3. The BD Rhapsody Targeted Analysis Pipeline, including V(D)J processing, was run on the Seven Bridges Genomics platform to process the raw data. Quality control, Sample Tag demultiplexing with Lex-BDSMK, clone identification with VDJ Explorer, and Seurat clustering were all done in SeqGeq 1.6.0. A clone was considered non-expanded if it made up <1% of CD8 T cells, and considered a clonal expansion if it made up >2.5% of the sample. TCRdb took the public reads, trimmed them with fastp at Q25, ran MiXCR for clone calling and kept in-frame beta chains. Each record represents a unique CDR3 protein, reported with the most common genes and DNA among its rows. Here the V and J calls rest on TCRdb's processing, not on the authors' analysis. The sample table records fewer than 25,000 distinct CDR3 sequences; just over 35% of these occur just once. 25% of the sample lies in the top ten.

The sample's time point label is to be understood as: five sample-tagged time points from pre-transplant (day -1) to day 368 post-transplant, pooled. PBMC were thawed and then stimulated for 12 hours with a CMV IE-1 overlapping peptide library, with no transport inhibitors added. After being thawed and rested overnight, the cells were stimulated in R10 medium along with CD28/CD49d costimulation. The IE-1 peptide library was made up of 15-amino-acid peptides with 11-amino-acid overlaps. Each time point was barcoded with BD Single-Cell Multiplexing Kit Sample Tags, pooled, and stained with oligo-conjugated anti-CD45RA plus sorting antibodies. A BD FACSAria III was used to sort CMV-responsive CD8+CD137+ and CD4+CD154+ T cells at 4-way purity. Blood samples were drawn into EDTA vacutainers and processed by Ficoll gradient within 1-24 hours.

Sequenced material: CMV peptide-activated CD4+ and CD8+ T cells sorted from blood, taken at five time points, pooled. The intended sense of this specimen's cell subset or site label: sorted CD8+CD137+ and CD4+CD154+ T cells after 11 to 12 h CMV IE-1 peptide stimulation. The rearrangement joined TRBV28 to TRBJ2-7; the D gene is perhaps TRBD2, from 5 matching bases. This clonotype was sampled from a female donor who had a heart transplant and CMV viremia. The CDR3 is CASSFSGIYEQYL. The DNA sequence follows: TGTGCCAGCAGCTTTTCGGGAATCTACGAGCAGTACCTC.